These 28 T cell receptor beta chains were sequenced from one sample in a study of CD8 T cells in ankylosing spondylitis. One entry per CDR3 protein results from TCRdb running MiXCR on the 5' RACE reads. The data hold about 250,000 distinct CDR3 sequences, with more than 20% observed a single time. The sequenced material came from blood, either unsorted or a sorted T cell fraction (not recorded which). These receptors came from a male donor with ankylosing spondylitis or in good health (not recorded which).

This clonotype was found once. The rearrangement uses TRBV3-1 and TRBJ2-1, with 11 bases fitting TRBD2. The germline gives CDR1 LGHDT, CDR2 YNNKEL (reference sequence). Unmatched junction bases numbered 10, after V lost 4 bases and J lost 8 bases. This CDR3 contains 16 residues. CDR3 protein: CASSPSGLAGGHEQFF. Written as DNA, the CDR3 is TGTGCCAGCAGCCCCTCTGGTTTAGCGGGGGGGCATGAGCAGTTCTTC.

This clonotype appeared a few times. This chain joins TRBV12-3 or TRBV12-4 and TRBJ2-1; D possibly corresponds to TRBD2 (6 bases). The germline V and J ends were trimmed by 7 bases and 5 bases, with 18 bases remaining between them. The CDR3 length is 15 residues. CDR3 DNA: TGTGCCAGCACCAAAAGAGGCGGGGTGGACAATGAGCAGTTCTTC. Its protein product is CASTKRGGVDNEQFF.

This clonotype was found many times. The chain has TRBV20-1 and TRBJ2-3, with 13 bases that match TRBD2. The CDR3 runs 14 residues. J was trimmed by 3 bases and V by 5 bases; bases with no gene match: 2. Per the germline V gene, CDR1 is DFQATT and CDR2 is SNEGSKA (reference sequence). In DNA, the CDR3 is TGCAGTGCTGGGGGACTAGCGGGAACAGATACGCAGTATTTT. It encodes CSAGGLAGTDTQYF.

The gene calls are TRBV24-1 and TRBJ2-1; TRBD2 aligns across 7 bases. The CDR3 sequence is 16 residues long. Germline CDR1 reads KGHDR; CDR2 reads SFDVKD. With V trimmed by 1 base and J by 8 bases, 10 bases remained unmatched. The CDR3 nucleotides read TGTGCCACCAGTGATTTTTCCCCAACTCGGGGGGATGAGCAGTTCTTC. Protein product: CATSDFSPTRGDEQFF.

V gene TRBV5-1 combines with J gene TRBJ2-2, with 13 positions matching TRBD2. J gave up 5 bases and V 4 bases, and 8 bases lay outside the gene matches. CDR3 size: 17 residues. Germline loops: CDR1 SGHRS, CDR2 YFSETQ. The CDR3 sequence is CASSRGLAGVYTGELFF. CDR3 coding DNA: TGCGCCAGCAGCCGAGGACTAGCGGGGGTCTATACCGGGGAGCTGTTTTTT.

In its sample, this clonotype was seen many times. J is TRBJ2-3 and V is TRBV6-1, with TRBD2 identical over 11 bases. This CDR3 contains 15 residues. Looked up from germline, CDR1 is MNHNS and CDR2 is SASEGT. The V and J ends lost 6 bases and 3 bases, in that order; junction bases with no gene match: 5. The CDR3 is CASRPGLAVTDTQYF. CDR3 sequence (DNA): TGTGCCAGCAGACCGGGACTAGCGGTTACAGATACGCAGTATTTT.

Ten or more counts support this clonotype. The chain has TRBV3-1 and TRBJ1-4, with D perhaps matching TRBD1 (6 bases). Looked up from germline, CDR1 is LGHDT and CDR2 is YNNKEL (reference sequence). Trimming stripped 0 bases from V and 10 bases from J, with 12 bases between. This CDR3 spans 14 amino acids. CDR3 region: CASSQDPTGGKLFF. As DNA, the CDR3 is TGTGCCAGCAGCCAAGATCCGACAGGTGGAAAACTGTTTTTT. The whole variable domain, filled in from reference TRBV3-1 and TRBJ1-4, reads DTAVSQTPKYLVTQMGNDKSIKCEQNLGHDTMYWYKQDSKKFLKIMFSYNNKELIINETVPNRFSPKSPDKAHLNLHINSLELGDSAVYFCASSQDPTGGKLFFGSGTQLSVL.

This clonotype was detected many times. J is TRBJ2-1 and V is TRBV7-9; 12 positions match TRBD2. The CDR3 covers 16 residues. V lost 6 bases and J lost 4; bases outside the gene matches: 7. Germline V gives CDR1 SEHNR, CDR2 FQNEAQ (reference sequence). The CDR3 loop is CASRPTLAGGYNEQFF. The CDR3 DNA is TGTGCCAGCAGACCAACTCTAGCGGGGGGGTACAATGAGCAGTTCTTC.

V usage is TRBV20-1 and J usage is TRBJ2-3; the match to TRBD2 covers 8 bases. Germline V gene data show CDR1 as DFQATT and CDR2 as SNEGSKA (reference sequence). V lost 4 bases, J lost 6 bases, and 15 bases stayed unmatched. The CDR3 spans 16 residues. For the CDR3, the DNA is TGCAGTGCTACGTGGAGCGGGGGCGACGTGGATGATACGCAGTATTTT. Translation: CSATWSGGDVDDTQYF.

The chain employs TRBV10-3 and TRBJ2-5, with D possibly called TRBD1 or TRBD2 (5 bases each). V lost 0 bases, J lost 5 bases, and 10 bases lay in between. The CDR3 runs to 14 residues. Per the germline V gene, CDR1 is ENHRY and CDR2 is SYGVKD. The CDR3 region has the DNA TGTGCCATCAGTGAGTCGGGGGTGATGGAGACCCAGTACTTC. As protein: CAISESGVMETQYF.

CDR3 DNA sequence: TGTGCCAGCAGCCTCGGACGGCTCCGGGGGGCCTACACAGATACGCAGTATTTT. This codes for CASSLGRLRGAYTDTQYF. The chain uses TRBV11-2 and TRBJ2-3; D might be TRBD2 (7 bases). Germline loops: CDR1 SGHAT, CDR2 FQNNGV. Trimming pared 5 bases from V and 2 bases from J, leaving 23 bases between. The CDR3 runs to 18 residues. The full variable domain, with the rest looked up from reference TRBV11-2 and TRBJ2-3, is EAGVAQSPRYKIIEKRQSVAFWCNPISGHATLYWYQQILGQGPKLLIQFQNNGVVDDSQLPKDRFSAERLKGVDSTLKIQPAKLEDSAVYLCASSLGRLRGAYTDTQYFGPGTRLTVL.

V and J are TRBV20-1 and TRBJ2-3; no firm D call. Trimming took 1 base from V and 1 from J, leaving 3 bases between them. This CDR3 is built from 12 residues. Looked up from germline, CDR1 is DFQATT and CDR2 is SNEGSKA (reference sequence). CDR3: CSARVRTDTQYF. The CDR3 bases are TGCAGTGCTAGAGTTCGCACAGATACGCAGTATTTT.

The genes are TRBV7-9 and TRBJ1-6; D is undetermined. CDR1 is SEHNR, CDR2 FQNEAQ, per germline (reference sequence). The CDR3 contains 13 residues. Trimming removed 3 bases from V and 11 bases from J, with 11 bases in between. Here the CDR3 reads CASSLQETTPLHF. CDR3 bases: TGTGCCAGCAGCTTGCAAGAAACGACACCCCTCCACTTT. Based on the CDR3 plus reference TRBV7-9 and TRBJ1-6, the full variable domain is DTGVSQNPRHKITKRGQNVTFRCDPISEHNRLYWYRQTLGQGPEFLTYFQNEAQLEKSRLLSDRFSAERPKGSFSTLEIQRTEQGDSAMYLCASSLQETTPLHFGNGTRLTVT.

This clonotype was found many times. The chain has TRBV28 and TRBJ1-1; the D is unclear. This CDR3 is built from 11 residues. Germline V gene lookup returns CDR1 MDHEN and CDR2 SYDVKM. Deletions cut 2 bases from V and 10 bases from J, with 8 bases between. Written as DNA, the CDR3 is TGTGCCAGCAGTTTACGAGATCGAGCTTTCTTT. It yields the protein CASSLRDRAFF.

This clonotype was seen ten or more times. The chain has TRBV12-3 or TRBV12-4 and TRBJ1-4, with unresolved D. The CDR3 loop spans 13 amino acids. Trimming took 2 bases from V and 5 from J, leaving 6 bases between them. CDR3 coding DNA: TGTGCCAGCAGTTTAAGGCGGAATGAAAAACTGTTTTTT. Residues: CASSLRRNEKLFF.

The V call is TRBV20-1, the J call TRBJ1-3; 7 bases agree with TRBD1. The CDR3 spans 16 residues. Germline V gives CDR1 DFQATT, CDR2 SNEGSKA (reference sequence). J lost 2 bases, V lost 2 bases, and 9 bases had no gene match. The CDR3 here is CSARRFTGTAGNTIYF. In DNA, the CDR3 is TGCAGTGCTAGAAGATTTACCGGGACAGCTGGAAACACCATATATTTT.

This chain uses TRBV4-2 with TRBJ2-1; 11 nucleotides match TRBD2. The CDR3 is 17 amino acids. V was clipped by 2 bases and J by 5 bases; unmatched bases: 8. CDR1 and CDR2 (germline): LGHNA, YNFKEQ. The CDR3 coding sequence is TGTGCCAGCAGCCAACCTTATAGCGGGGGGGCCCACAATGAGCAGTTCTTC. This translates into CASSQPYSGGAHNEQFF.

The rearrangement joins TRBV20-1 to TRBJ2-3; TRBD2 is a possible D gene (6 bases). CDR3 length equals 15 residues. V was trimmed by 6 bases and J by 2 bases, leaving 18 bases between them. CDR1 is DFQATT and CDR2 is SNEGSKA in the germline V gene (reference sequence). The CDR3 region has the DNA TGCAGTGCGCCCCGGAAGGCGGGGAACACAGATACGCAGTATTTT. It is translated as CSAPRKAGNTDTQYF.

The rearrangement uses TRBV12-3 or TRBV12-4 and TRBJ1-6, with TRBD1 identical over 7 bases. The ends lost 6 bases at V and 6 bases at J; junction bases unmatched: 8. The CDR3 has 15 amino acids. The CDR3 coding sequence is TGTGCCAGCAGAAGAACCGGGACAGCTAATTCACCCCTCCACTTT. Translation gives CASRRTGTANSPLHF.

This sequence joins TRBV20-1 and TRBJ2-7; D unclear. Trimming took 0 bases from V and 3 from J, leaving 6 bases between them. This CDR3 region has 12 residues. CDR1 and CDR2 (germline): DFQATT, SNEGSKA (reference sequence). CDR3 in DNA: TGCAGTGCTAGAGATGTGAGCTACGAGCAGTACTTC. This translates into CSARDVSYEQYF.

V usage is TRBV5-4 and J usage is TRBJ2-2, with no clear D. Trimming shortened V by 3 bases and J by 2 bases, and 11 bases separated the two germline ends. The germline CDR1 and CDR2 sequences are SGHNT and YYREEE (reference sequence). The CDR3 sequence is 15 residues long. This CDR3 is CASSSIDINTGELFF. The CDR3 nucleotides read TGTGCCAGCAGCTCAATAGATATTAACACCGGGGAGCTGTTTTTT.

This clonotype was recorded many times. The chain employs TRBV20-1 and TRBJ2-7; 8 nucleotides agree with TRBD1. Germline lookup yields CDR1 DFQATT and CDR2 SNEGSKA (reference sequence). CDR3 length equals 13 residues. J lost 2 bases, V lost 6 bases, and 6 bases had no gene match. The CDR3 nucleotides are TGCAGTGCACAAGTGACAGGGGCCTACGAGCAGTACTTC. It yields the protein CSAQVTGAYEQYF.

V gene TRBV18 combines with J gene TRBJ2-7; D gene ambiguous. The CDR3 is 14 residues long. Trimming cost V 3 bases and J 0 bases, with 9 bases left between them. Germline V gene lookup returns CDR1 KGHSH and CDR2 LQKENI. CDR3 region: CASSPALSSYEQYF. DNA for the CDR3: TGTGCCAGCTCACCGGCCCTAAGCTCCTACGAGCAGTACTTC.

In this sample, this clonotype turned up many times. The V and J genes are TRBV29-1 and TRBJ2-7; D unclear. The CDR3 covers 13 residues. Germline V CDR1 and CDR2: SQVTM, ANQGSEA. V was pared by 0 bases and J by 2 bases, with 8 bases between. CDR3 DNA sequence: TGCAGCGTTGAAGACCCGGGTACCTACGAGCAGTACTTC. Its translation: CSVEDPGTYEQYF.

This clonotype was recorded many times. The V and J genes are TRBV13 and TRBJ2-2; D may be TRBD1 (5 bases). Germline loops: CDR1 PRHDT, CDR2 FYEKMQ (reference sequence). The CDR3 contains 14 residues. Trimming removed 5 bases from V and 4 bases from J, with 11 bases in between. CDR3 sequence reads: CASSPPGITGELFF. CDR3 coding DNA: TGTGCCAGCAGCCCCCCAGGGATCACCGGGGAGCTGTTTTTT.

V usage is TRBV10-3 and J usage is TRBJ2-5; D unclear. In germline, CDR1 is ENHRY, CDR2 SYGVKD. The CDR3 covers 15 residues. Trimming shortened V by 0 bases and J by 5 bases, and 13 bases separated the two germline ends. CDR3 sequence (DNA): TGTGCCATCAGTGAGTCGTGGCAGTCCTTGGAGACCCAGTACTTC. Translation: CAISESWQSLETQYF.

The gene calls are TRBV6-1 and TRBJ2-1; perhaps TRBD2 as D (6 bases). Trimming took off 1 base at V and 4 bases at J, with 11 bases between the two ends. The CDR3 consists of 15 residues. Germline V gives CDR1 MNHNS, CDR2 SASEGT. CDR3 residues: CASSEGIGRYNEQFF. CDR3 nucleotides: TGTGCCAGCAGTGAAGGGATCGGGAGATACAATGAGCAGTTCTTC.

The chain links TRBV20-1 to TRBJ2-3, with D perhaps assigned TRBD1 or TRBD2 (5 bases each). The CDR3 contains 16 residues. Trimming left V 0 bases short and J 1 base short, with 14 bases between. Germline V gene sequence: CDR1 DFQATT, CDR2 SNEGSKA (reference sequence). The CDR3 nucleotides read TGCAGTGCTAGAGATTTGGGGCAGGGACGCACAGATACGCAGTATTTT. Residues: CSARDLGQGRTDTQYF.